A selection of T cell receptor beta chains follows, all from one sample in a study of blood T cell repertoires in COVID-19. Some clones are missing from TCRdb's copy, which holds only in-frame ones; the method was immunoSEQ multiplex PCR. The table has under 150,000 clones, around 85% seen once. Sequencing used peripheral blood. The receptors here all came from a man aged 50 or older with acute or convalescent COVID-19. CDR3s include the opening cysteine and the closing phenylalanine or tryptophan. A D gene is named only where the DNA matches it firmly. Clone size is shown for a subset of rows, as once, few, many or a class of expanded clone.

TRBJ2-5,once,NA,TRBV5-4,TGTGCCAGCAACCCCATCGGAGAGACCCAGTACTTC,CASNPIGETQYF
TRBJ1-2,NA,NA,TRBV27,TGTGCCAGCAGTACCTCAGGGGCCCTTAGAGGCTACACCTTC,CASSTSGALRGYTF
TRBJ1-2,NA,TRBD1,TRBV9,TGTGCCAGCAGCACAGGACAGGGCGGGAATGGCTACACCTTC,CASSTGQGGNGYTF
TRBJ1-2,NA,TRBD1,TRBV4-2,TGTGCCAGCAGCCTTTCGGGACAGACTTCAGGTGGCTACACCTTC,CASSLSGQTSGGYTF
TRBJ1-5,NA,NA,TRBV2,TGTGCCAGCAGTGAACGTCGGGGGAGAGAGCAGCCCCAGCATTTT,CASSERRGREQPQHF
TRBJ1-1,few,NA,TRBV5-1,TGCGCCAGCAGCTTGGATGAGGCAAACACTGAAGCTTTCTTT,CASSLDEANTEAFF
TRBJ1-3,NA,NA,TRBV6-6,TGTGCCAGCAGTTACGAGGAGATCTCCTCTGGAAACACCATATATTTT,CASSYEEISSGNTIYF
TRBJ1-1,few,TRBD1,TRBV9,TGTGCCAGCAGCCCCCGGACAGGGTACACTGAAGCTTTCTTT,CASSPRTGYTEAFF
TRBJ1-3,NA,NA,TRBV19,TGTGCCAGTAGTATGGGCGCTTCTGGAAACACCATATATTTT,CASSMGASGNTIYF
TRBJ2-4,NA,NA,TRBV11-3,TGTGCCAGCAGCAGTCGGGACATGTGGGGGAAAAACATTCAGTACTTC,CASSSRDMWGKNIQYF
TRBJ1-5,once,TRBD1,TRBV11-2,TGTGCCAGCAGCTTAGGGCCAGGGGGCCACCAGCCCCAGCATTTT,CASSLGPGGHQPQHF
TRBJ1-2,NA,TRBD1,TRBV10-3,TGTGCCATCAGTGAGTCGGGCAGGGGGTTTCATGGCTACACCTTC,CAISESGRGFHGYTF
TRBJ1-2,NA,NA,TRBV3-1/TRBV3-2,TGTGCCAGCAGCCAAGGGGAGTACTATGGCTACACCTTC,CASSQGEYYGYTF
TRBJ1-5,NA,NA,TRBV5-6,TGTGCCAGCAGCTTCAGGAATCGGGAGAATCAGCCCCAGCATTTT,CASSFRNRENQPQHF
TRBJ1-2,few,TRBD1,TRBV5-4,TGTGCCAGCAGCTTGATCACAGGGGTCTATGGCTACACCTTC,CASSLITGVYGYTF
TRBJ1-3,NA,NA,TRBV19,TGTGCCAGTAGTATTGGGCAGGGCGGAAACACCATATATTTT,CASSIGQGGNTIYF
TRBJ2-1,NA,TRBD2,TRBV30,TGTGCCTGGAGTGTAGGAAACAGAGGACTAGATGAGCAGTTCTTC,CAWSVGNRGLDEQFF
TRBJ1-4,NA,NA,TRBV15,TGTGCCACCAGCACCCGCCGGAGTGAAAAACTGTTTTTT,CATSTRRSEKLFF
TRBJ1-1,NA,NA,TRBV11-2,TGTGCCAGCAGCTTAGATCGAGTAGCGGGGTTTAAAGACCCGAACACTGAAGCTTTCTTT,CASSLDRVAGFKDPNTEAFF
TRBJ2-6,NA,NA,TRBV19,TGTGCCAGTAGTATCGCTGGGGCCAACGTCCTGACTTTC,CASSIAGANVLTF
TRBJ1-1,NA,TRBD1,TRBV4-2,TGTGCCAGCAGCCAACCGGACAGGGAGCCTGAAGCTTTCTTT,CASSQPDREPEAFF
TRBJ1-2,few,TRBD1,TRBV2,TGTGCCAGCAGAGGGACAGATTATGGCTACACCTTC,CASRGTDYGYTF
TRBJ2-3,once,TRBD1,TRBV5-1,TGCGCCAGCAGTACGACCGGGACAGGGGCCACAGATACGCAGTATTTT,CASSTTGTGATDTQYF
TRBJ2-2,NA,TRBD2,TRBV5-1,TGCGCCAGCAGCTTGGTAGCGGGGGGCACCGGGGAGCTGTTTTTT,CASSLVAGGTGELFF
TRBJ2-2,NA,NA,TRBV6-1,TGTGCCAGCAGTGAACGTCGGAGAGCCGGGGAGCTGTTTTTT,CASSERRRAGELFF
TRBJ1-5,NA,NA,TRBV3-1/TRBV3-2,TGTGCCAGCAGCCAGGCCGGGTCCTATCAGCCCCAGCATTTT,CASSQAGSYQPQHF
TRBJ2-3,NA,TRBD2,TRBV19,TGTGCCAGTAGTACTTGGACTAGCGGGGTTACGCAGTATTTT,CASSTWTSGVTQYF
TRBJ2-3,NA,TRBD2,TRBV4-1,TGCGCCAGCAGCCAAGAGGGCAGGGCGGGGGGCACAGATACGCAGTATTTT,CASSQEGRAGGTDTQYF
TRBJ1-4,NA,NA,TRBV27,TGTGCCAGCAGTTTACGAGGAACTAATGAAAAACTGTTTTTT,CASSLRGTNEKLFF
TRBJ2-2,once,TRBD2,TRBV28,TGTGCCAGCAGTTCGATGATCTCGGGACTAGCGGGGGAGACCGGGGAGCTGTTTTTT,CASSSMISGLAGETGELFF
TRBJ2-7,NA,NA,TRBV11-2,TGTGCCAGCGGACATTTCTCCTACGAGCAGTACTTC,CASGHFSYEQYF
TRBJ2-1,NA,TRBD2,TRBV5-1,TGCGCCAGCAGCTTAGGACTAGCGTCAGATGAGCAGTTCTTC,CASSLGLASDEQFF
TRBJ2-2,NA,NA,TRBV7-3,TGTGCCAGCAGCCGACAAACCGGGGAGCTGTTTTTT,CASSRQTGELFF
TRBJ2-1,NA,NA,TRBV2,TGTGCCAGCAGTGATCTCTCTTCACAGGAGGGTAGGGTGTTCTTC,CASSDLSSQEGRVFF
TRBJ2-4,NA,NA,TRBV30,TGTGCCTGGAGTGGCCAGGCGTCCAAAAACATTCAGTACTTC,CAWSGQASKNIQYF
TRBJ1-6,NA,NA,TRBV5-6,TGTGCCAGCAGAGGGGGGGGCGGTTCACCCCTCCACTTT,CASRGGGGSPLHF
TRBJ1-1,once,NA,TRBV7-3,TGTGCCAGCAGCTTAATAGGCGGAGGCGCTGAAGCTTTCTTT,CASSLIGGGAEAFF
TRBJ1-2,NA,NA,TRBV18,TGTGCCAGCTCACCAAGGGACACTGCTAACTATGGCTACACCTTC,CASSPRDTANYGYTF
TRBJ2-1,NA,NA,TRBV3-1/TRBV3-2,TGTGCCAGCAGCCAAGATTGGGGCCACAATGAGCAGTTCTTC,CASSQDWGHNEQFF
TRBJ1-2,once,NA,TRBV19,TGTGCCAGTAGTCGTATGACAGTATATGGCTACACCTTC,CASSRMTVYGYTF
TRBJ1-2,NA,NA,TRBV19,TGTGCCAGTAGTACTCTCTCTGACATTTATGGCTACACCTTC,CASSTLSDIYGYTF
TRBJ1-1,NA,NA,TRBV2,TGTGCCAGCAGCGCTTACTTGGCTGAAGCTTTCTTT,CASSAYLAEAFF
TRBJ2-6,NA,NA,TRBV19,TGTGCCAGCAGACTTGGGGCCAACGTCCTGACTTTC,CASRLGANVLTF
TRBJ2-5,NA,TRBD2,TRBV9,TGTGCCAGCAGCGTAGACGGAGCGGGGGCTGAGACCCAGTACTTC,CASSVDGAGAETQYF
TRBJ2-3,NA,NA,TRBV28,TGTGCCAGCAGTCCGGGGGGCGTCACAGATACGCAGTATTTT,CASSPGGVTDTQYF
TRBJ1-3,NA,TRBD1,TRBV10-3,TGTGCCATCAGTGCGACAGGGGTGCGCTTGAATGGAAACACCATATATTTT,CAISATGVRLNGNTIYF
TRBJ2-1,NA,NA,TRBV6-5,TGTGCCAGCAGGCTTGGAGCCCTCAATGAGCAGTTCTTC,CASRLGALNEQFF
TRBJ2-2,many,NA,TRBV18,TGTGCCAGCTCACCGTCCCTTACCGGGGAGCTGTTTTTT,CASSPSLTGELFF
TRBJ1-2,NA,NA,TRBV12-3/TRBV12-4,TGTGCCAGCAGTTTCCCCAGGGACTATGGCTACACCTTC,CASSFPRDYGYTF
TRBJ1-1,NA,NA,TRBV10-1,TGCGCCAGCAGGGACAGTGAAGCTTTCTTT,CASRDSEAFF